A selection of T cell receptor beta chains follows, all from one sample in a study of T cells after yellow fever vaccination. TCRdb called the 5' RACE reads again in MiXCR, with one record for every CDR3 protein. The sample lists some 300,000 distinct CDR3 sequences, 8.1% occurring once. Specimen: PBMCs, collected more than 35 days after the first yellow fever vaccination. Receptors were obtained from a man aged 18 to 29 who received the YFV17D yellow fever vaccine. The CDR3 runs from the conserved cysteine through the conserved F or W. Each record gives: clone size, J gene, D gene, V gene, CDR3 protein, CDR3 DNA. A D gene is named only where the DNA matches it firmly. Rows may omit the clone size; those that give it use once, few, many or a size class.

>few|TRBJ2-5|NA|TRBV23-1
CASTSAETQETQYF
TGCGCCAGTACGTCGGCAGAAACTCAAGAGACCCAGTACTTC
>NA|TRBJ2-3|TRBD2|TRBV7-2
CASSLERSGGVDTQYF
TGTGCCAGCAGCTTAGAGAGATCGGGGGGGGTAGATACGCAGTATTTT
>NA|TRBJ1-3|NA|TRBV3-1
CASSQGGGIGNTIYF
TGTGCCAGCAGCCAAGGGGGAGGAATTGGAAACACCATATATTTT
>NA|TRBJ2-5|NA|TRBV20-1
CSAPLETQYF
TGCAGTGCCCCCCTGGAGACCCAGTACTTC
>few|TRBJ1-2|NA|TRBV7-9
CASSPESRPRVYGYTF
TGTGCCAGCAGCCCCGAGTCGAGACCCAGGGTCTACGGCTACACCTTC
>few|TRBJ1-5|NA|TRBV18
CASSPGMDQPQHF
TGTGCCAGCTCACCCGGGATGGATCAGCCCCAGCATTTT
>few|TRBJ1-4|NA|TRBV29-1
CSVVGGDEKLFF
TGCAGCGTTGTGGGTGGCGACGAAAAACTGTTTTTT
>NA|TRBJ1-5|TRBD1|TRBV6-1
CASGGTALKPQHF
TGTGCCAGCGGGGGGACAGCGCTAAAGCCCCAGCATTTT
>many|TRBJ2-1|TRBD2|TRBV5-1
CASSLASGYNEQFF
TGCGCCAGCAGCTTAGCTAGCGGATACAATGAGCAGTTCTTC
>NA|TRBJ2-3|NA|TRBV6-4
CASRAQGGSTDTQYF
TGTGCCAGCAGGGCTCAGGGGGGTAGCACAGATACGCAGTATTTT
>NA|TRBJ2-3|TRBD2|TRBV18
CASSPTPLGGTTDTQYF
TGTGCCAGCTCACCCACTCCGCTGGGGGGGACCACAGATACGCAGTATTTT
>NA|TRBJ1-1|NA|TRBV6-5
CASSLPLGGAEAFF
TGTGCCAGCAGCTTACCTTTGGGTGGGGCTGAAGCTTTCTTT
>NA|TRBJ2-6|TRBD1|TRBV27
CASSQGVALYSGANVLTF
TGTGCCAGCAGTCAGGGGGTCGCCCTTTACTCTGGGGCCAACGTCCTGACTTTC
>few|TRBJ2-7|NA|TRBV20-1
CSARDFTKVEQYF
TGCAGTGCTAGAGATTTCACCAAGGTCGAGCAGTACTTC
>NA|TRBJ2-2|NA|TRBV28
CASSLRQLSGELFF
TGTGCCAGCAGTTTGAGGCAGCTGTCCGGGGAGCTGTTTTTT
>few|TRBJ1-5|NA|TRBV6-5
CASSYWPSGVNQPQHF
TGTGCCAGCAGTTACTGGCCTTCGGGGGTCAATCAGCCCCAGCATTTT
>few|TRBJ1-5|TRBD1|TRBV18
CASSRYRDRGWQPQHF
TGTGCCAGCTCACGATACCGGGACAGGGGGTGGCAGCCCCAGCATTTT
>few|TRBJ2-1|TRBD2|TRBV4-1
CASSRLAGDSREQFF
TGCGCCAGCAGCCGACTAGCGGGGGACAGTAGGGAGCAGTTCTTC
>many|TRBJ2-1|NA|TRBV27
CASSLAGGGRLNEQFF
TGTGCCAGCAGTTTAGCCGGGGGAGGCCGGTTGAATGAGCAGTTCTTC
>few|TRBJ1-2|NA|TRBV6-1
CASTADRANYGYTF
TGTGCCAGCACCGCAGACAGAGCTAACTATGGCTACACCTTC
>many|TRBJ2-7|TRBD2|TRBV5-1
CASSLAGGGLYEQYF
TGCGCCAGCAGCTTGGCCGGCGGGGGTCTCTACGAGCAGTACTTC
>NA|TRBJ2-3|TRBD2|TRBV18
CASSRILAGGLDTQYF
TGTGCCAGCTCACGAATACTAGCGGGGGGCCTGGATACGCAGTATTTT
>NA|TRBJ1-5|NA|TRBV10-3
CAIRADRNQPQHF
TGTGCCATCAGAGCCGACAGGAATCAGCCCCAGCATTTT
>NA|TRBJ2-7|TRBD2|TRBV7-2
CASSFSGGAYEQYF
TGTGCCAGCAGCTTTAGCGGGGGGGCCTATGAGCAGTACTTC
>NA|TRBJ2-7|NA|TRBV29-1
CSTAKASYEQYF
TGCAGCACCGCCAAAGCAAGCTACGAGCAGTACTTC
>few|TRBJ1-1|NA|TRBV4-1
CASSQYTGNTEAFF
TGCGCCAGCAGCCAATATACAGGGAACACTGAAGCTTTCTTT
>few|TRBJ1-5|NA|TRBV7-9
CASSFQAEPQHF
TGTGCCAGCAGCTTTCAGGCAGAGCCCCAGCATTTT
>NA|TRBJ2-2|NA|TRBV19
CASSMNTGELFF
TGTGCCAGTAGTATGAACACCGGGGAGCTGTTTTTT
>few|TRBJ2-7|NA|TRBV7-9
CASSATSTPSEQYF
TGTGCCAGCAGCGCCACTAGCACTCCCTCCGAGCAGTACTTC
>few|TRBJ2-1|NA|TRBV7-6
CASSPRGPGQPYNEQFF
TGTGCCAGCAGCCCACGGGGGCCGGGACAACCCTACAATGAGCAGTTCTTC
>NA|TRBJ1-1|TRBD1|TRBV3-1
CACTQGQLINTEAFF
TGTGCCTGCACCCAGGGACAGCTGATAAACACTGAAGCTTTCTTT
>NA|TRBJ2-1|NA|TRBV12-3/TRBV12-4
CASRSRDARLDEQFF
TGTGCCAGCAGGAGCCGGGACGCCCGTTTGGATGAGCAGTTCTTC
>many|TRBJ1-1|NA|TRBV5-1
CASSLGVNTEAFF
TGTGCCAGCAGCTTAGGGGTGAACACTGAAGCTTTCTTT
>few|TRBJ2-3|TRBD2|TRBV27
CASSKLGLAGGPDTQYF
TGTGCCAGCAGTAAACTGGGACTAGCGGGGGGCCCAGATACGCAGTATTTT
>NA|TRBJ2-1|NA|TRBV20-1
CSARGGRPSFNEQFF
TGCAGTGCTAGAGGTGGGCGGCCTTCATTTAATGAGCAGTTCTTC
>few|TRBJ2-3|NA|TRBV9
CASSVAPGHTDTQYF
TGTGCCAGCAGCGTAGCTCCCGGCCACACAGATACGCAGTATTTT
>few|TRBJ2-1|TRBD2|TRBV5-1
CASSLVAGEYNEQFF
TGCGCCAGCAGCTTGGTAGCGGGGGAATACAATGAGCAGTTCTTC